This T cell receptor (beta chain) comes out of a study of PD-1 blockade in classical Hodgkin lymphoma. Study-wide background: Treatment was intravenous nivolumab, 3 mg/kg every 2 weeks, until progression. Overall study findings and caveats: A significant rise in TCR diversity by C4D1 was seen for CD4+ but not CD8+ cells. Relapsed/refractory patients reportedly had the lowest baseline TCR diversity, below newly diagnosed patients, who were below healthy donors.

After autologous stem cell transplantation all patients relapsed, and prior brentuximab vedotin exposure differed between cohorts. Best response was recorded as complete response, partial response or progressive disease. V lost 2 bases and J lost 7, with 18 bases in between. The length of the CDR3 is 16 residues. Germline V gives CDR1 LNHDA, CDR2 SQIVND (reference sequence). Repertoires were generated with immunoSEQ multiplex PCR, while TCRdb's copy carries only in-frame clones and drops some. The table includes over 15,000 clones, around four fifths detected once. On this clone: No antigen is known for it.

The material sequenced was peripheral blood mononuclear cells (PBMCs), taken before the second cycle of nivolumab. V gene TRBV19 combines with J gene TRBJ1-3; D is ambiguous. The receptor's source is a human donor with classical Hodgkin lymphoma. The CDR3 nucleotides read TGTGCCAGTAGTATACCTCGGACGCCCGGCGGGAACACCATATATTTT. Amino acid sequence: CASSIPRTPGGNTIYF.